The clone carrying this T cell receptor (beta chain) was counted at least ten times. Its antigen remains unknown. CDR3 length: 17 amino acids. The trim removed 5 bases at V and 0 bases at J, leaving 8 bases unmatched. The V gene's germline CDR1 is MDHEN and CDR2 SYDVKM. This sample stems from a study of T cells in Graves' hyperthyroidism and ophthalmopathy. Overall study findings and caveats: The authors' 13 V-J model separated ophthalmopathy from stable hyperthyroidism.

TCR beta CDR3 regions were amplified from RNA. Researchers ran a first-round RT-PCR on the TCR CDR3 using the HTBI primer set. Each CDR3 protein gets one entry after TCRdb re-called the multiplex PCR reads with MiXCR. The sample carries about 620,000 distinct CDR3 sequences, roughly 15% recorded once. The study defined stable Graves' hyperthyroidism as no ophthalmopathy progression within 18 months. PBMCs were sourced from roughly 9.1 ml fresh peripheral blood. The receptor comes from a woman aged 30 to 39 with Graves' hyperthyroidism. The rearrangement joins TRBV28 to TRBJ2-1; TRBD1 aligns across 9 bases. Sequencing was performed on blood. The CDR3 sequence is CASSRYRGPSSYNEQFF. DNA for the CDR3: TGTGCCAGCAGTCGATACAGGGGGCCCAGCTCCTACAATGAGCAGTTCTTC.